These 30 T cell receptor beta chains share one sample of origin, sequenced in a study of blood T cell repertoires in COVID-19. The data were produced by immunoSEQ multiplex PCR, yet TCRdb's version contains in-frame clones alone and is incomplete. This repertoire shows 400,000 to 450,000 clones, roughly 85% found once; its top ten account for more than 1.4%. What was sequenced was peripheral blood. Source of these receptors: a woman aged 25 to 45 with active or convalescent COVID-19.

This clone occurred a few times. This chain connects TRBV12-3 or TRBV12-4 to TRBJ1-1, with 7 nucleotides matching TRBD1. With 6 bases clipped from V and 6 bases from J, the junction kept 1 base outside the gene matches. The CDR3 runs 11 residues. CDR3 sequence: CASRTGPEAFF. The CDR3, as DNA: TGTGCCAGCAGGACAGGGCCTGAAGCTTTCTTT.

The CDR3 coding sequence is TGTGCCAGCAGGCCTACTAGCGGGGCAGATACGCAGTATTTT. This codes for CASRPTSGADTQYF. V is TRBV7-8 and J is TRBJ2-3; TRBD2 matches at 10 bases. Germline lookup yields CDR1 SGHVS and CDR2 FQNEAQ. The CDR3 spans 14 residues. V trimming: 6 bases; J trimming: 4 bases; junction bases outside the gene matches: 4.

The V and J genes are TRBV10-1 and TRBJ2-2, with D possibly TRBD2 on 6 matching bases. V was shortened by 6 bases and J by 5 bases, with 16 bases between the two germline ends. The CDR3 is made up of 15 amino acids. Germline V lookup: CDR1 WNHNN, CDR2 SYGVQD (reference sequence). The CDR3 loop reads CASSSVASETGELFF. CDR3 in DNA: TGCGCCAGCAGCAGTGTGGCTAGCGAAACCGGGGAGCTGTTTTTT.

The V and J genes are TRBV19 and TRBJ1-5, with D tentatively TRBD1 (6 bases). The germline V gene encodes CDR1 LNHDA and CDR2 SQIVND (reference sequence). The CDR3 is 13 residues long. Trimming shortened V by 10 bases and J by 5 bases, and 15 bases separated the two germline ends. This CDR3 is CATKRQAHQPQHF. The CDR3 nucleotides read TGTGCCACTAAGCGACAGGCGCATCAGCCCCAGCATTTT.

The rearrangement links TRBV27 to TRBJ1-6; tentatively, D is TRBD1 (5 bases). Germline loops: CDR1 MNHEY, CDR2 SMNVEV (reference sequence). CDR3 size: 14 residues. V was cut by 3 bases and J by 10 bases, with 13 bases left in between. The CDR3 protein is CASSLSGFNSPLHF. The DNA for the CDR3 is TGTGCCAGCAGTTTGTCAGGGTTCAACTCACCCCTCCACTTT.

This clone was seen only a few times. The J gene is TRBJ2-7, the V gene TRBV5-4; 10 bases align to TRBD2. The ends lost 0 bases at V and 7 bases at J; junction bases unmatched: 4. Per the germline V gene, CDR1 is SGHNT and CDR2 is YYREEE (reference sequence). The CDR3 covers 14 residues. The CDR3 loop reads CASSLEGTSAEQYF. CDR3 sequence (DNA): TGTGCCAGCAGCTTGGAGGGGACTAGCGCAGAGCAGTACTTC.

The gene calls are TRBV6-5 and TRBJ1-4, with a tentative D call TRBD1 (6 bases). Germline CDR1 and CDR2: MNHEY and SVGAGI. This CDR3 is built from 15 residues. Trimming took 0 bases from V and 7 from J, leaving 12 bases between them. In DNA, the CDR3 is TGTGCCAGCAGTTACTCGGGTCAGGGGAGTGAAAAACTGTTTTTT. Its protein is CASSYSGQGSEKLFF.

This clone was detected only once. The chain has TRBV27 and TRBJ1-2, with 7 positions matching TRBD1. CDR3 length equals 15 residues. Germline CDR1 reads MNHEY; CDR2 reads SMNVEV (reference sequence). The ends lost 5 bases at V and 1 base at J; junction bases unmatched: 7. CDR3 bases: TGTGCCAGCAGTCCCGACAGGGCCCTTAACTATGGCTACACCTTC. It specifies CASSPDRALNYGYTF.

The chain has TRBV15 and TRBJ2-2, with D possibly being TRBD1 (6 bases). Deletions cut 4 bases from V and 3 bases from J, with 15 bases between. This CDR3 contains 16 residues. Germline CDR1 and CDR2: LNHNV and YYDKDF (reference sequence). CDR3 DNA sequence: TGTGCCACCAGCATCCCGATGACAGGATACACCGGGGAGCTGTTTTTT. Translated: CATSIPMTGYTGELFF.

The rearrangement uses TRBV18 and TRBJ2-1; D is unclear. Germline V gene data show CDR1 as KGHSH and CDR2 as LQKENI. The V end was cut by 6 bases, the J end by 0 bases, with 15 bases between. The CDR3 contains 16 residues. The CDR3 DNA sequence: TGTGCCAGCTCCCCGTCTGCGTCAAGCTCCTACAATGAGCAGTTCTTC. Its protein product is CASSPSASSSYNEQFF.

V is TRBV5-4 and J is TRBJ2-5, with 14 bases matching TRBD2. Germline lookup yields CDR1 SGHNT and CDR2 YYREEE (reference sequence). With V trimmed by 3 bases and J by 2 bases, 0 bases remained unmatched. The CDR3 consists of 15 residues. CDR3 sequence (DNA): TGTGCCAGCAGCTGGACTAGCGGGGGGCAAGAGACCCAGTACTTC. Its protein product is CASSWTSGGQETQYF.

The chain has TRBV6-1 and TRBJ1-1; D unresolved. The V end lost 1 base, the J end lost 0 bases, and 6 bases lay between the germline ends. This CDR3 is built from 14 residues. Germline loops: CDR1 MNHNS, CDR2 SASEGT. The CDR3 sequence is CASSEVQMNTEAFF. The CDR3 DNA is TGTGCCAGCAGTGAAGTACAGATGAACACTGAAGCTTTCTTT.

This sequence joins TRBV28 and TRBJ2-2; D is possibly TRBD1 (6 bases). Germline assignment: CDR1 MDHEN and CDR2 SYDVKM. The CDR3 is made up of 16 amino acids. Trimming stripped 9 bases from V and 4 bases from J, with 21 bases between. The CDR3 region has the DNA TGTGCCAGGACCCGACCCGGGACACGATTCACCGGGGAGCTGTTTTTT. Amino acids: CARTRPGTRFTGELFF.

The CDR3 sequence is CASSELGGPYGYTF. The CDR3 nucleotides read TGCGCCAGCAGTGAGTTGGGGGGGCCCTATGGCTACACCTTC. This chain connects TRBV10-2 to TRBJ1-2, with D perhaps TRBD1 (6 bases). The CDR3 sequence is 14 residues long. V lost 1 base and J lost 4, with 10 bases in between. The germline V gene encodes CDR1 WSHSY and CDR2 SAAADI.

This chain links TRBV19 with TRBJ2-2; the match to TRBD1 covers 7 bases. V was pared by 4 bases and J by 4 bases, with 3 bases of the junction left unmatched. The CDR3 length is 14 residues. Germline assignment: CDR1 LNHDA and CDR2 SQIVND (reference sequence). CDR3 nucleotides: TGTGCCAGTAGTAAACAGGGGAGCACCGGGGAGCTGTTTTTT. It specifies CASSKQGSTGELFF.

The rearrangement uses TRBV5-1 and TRBJ2-7; 9 nucleotides match TRBD1. The CDR3 extends over 16 amino acids. V lost 4 bases, J lost 4 bases, and 12 bases stayed unmatched. Germline lookup yields CDR1 SGHRS and CDR2 YFSETQ. The CDR3 nucleotides are TGCGCCAGCAGCCCTCAATTGACAGGGGGAGTTTACGAGCAGTACTTC. Its protein product is CASSPQLTGGVYEQYF.

V gene TRBV5-5 combines with J gene TRBJ2-1; 10 positions match TRBD2. Trimming at V came to 2 bases and at J to 7 bases, leaving 6 bases not matched to a gene. CDR3 length: 15 amino acids. Germline-derived CDR1 and CDR2 are SGHKS and YYEKEE (reference sequence). The CDR3 sequence is CASSFLAGVGNEQFF. The DNA of the CDR3 is TGTGCCAGCAGCTTCCTAGCGGGAGTCGGGAATGAGCAGTTCTTC.

In this sample, this clone turned up once. The genes are TRBV4-1 and TRBJ1-2; D ambiguous. V gave up 0 bases and J gave up 0 bases, with 11 bases separating them. This CDR3 has 16 amino acids. Germline V CDR1 and CDR2: MGHRA, YSYEKL. The CDR3 region is CASSQEGGRSNYGYTF. The CDR3 DNA is TGCGCCAGCAGCCAAGAAGGAGGCAGGTCTAACTATGGCTACACCTTC.

This chain connects TRBV12-3 or TRBV12-4 to TRBJ1-3; no definite D call. This CDR3 has 13 residues. Trimming stripped 8 bases from V and 0 bases from J, with 8 bases between. The CDR3: CASDTVSGNTIYF. CDR3 bases: TGTGCCAGCGATACAGTCTCTGGAAACACCATATATTTT.

V gene TRBV27 combines with J gene TRBJ2-7; 9 bases line up with TRBD2. The V gene end was trimmed by 5 bases and the J gene end by 7 bases; junction bases not matched to a gene: 12. Germline-derived CDR1 and CDR2 are MNHEY and SMNVEV (reference sequence). The CDR3 consists of 15 residues. CDR3 sequence (DNA): TGTGCCAGCAGTCCCGGGACTAGCAGAGGCGGGGAGCAGTACTTC. This sequence encodes CASSPGTSRGGEQYF.

The rearrangement joins TRBV6-2 or TRBV6-3 to TRBJ1-2; 11 nucleotides agree with TRBD1. The CDR3 runs 17 residues. J lost 0 bases, V lost 4 bases, and 7 bases had no gene match. The germline V gene encodes CDR1 MNHEY and CDR2 SVGEGT. The CDR3 sequence: CASSSRTGGATNYGYTF. In DNA form, the CDR3 reads TGTGCCAGCAGTTCGAGGACAGGGGGCGCGACTAACTATGGCTACACCTTC.

The chain carries TRBV12-3 or TRBV12-4 and TRBJ1-4; D remains unclear. V was pared by 4 bases and J by 5 bases, with 8 bases between. This CDR3 comprises 13 residues. CDR3 sequence: CASSSVRNEKLFF. As DNA, the CDR3 is TGTGCCAGCAGTTCTGTCCGGAATGAAAAACTGTTTTTT.

The chain combines TRBV19 with TRBJ2-3; TRBD2 aligns across 13 bases. CDR1 is LNHDA, CDR2 SQIVND, per germline (reference sequence). The CDR3 is 16 residues long. J lost 7 bases, V lost 7 bases, and 11 bases had no gene match. Here the CDR3 DNA reads TGTGCCAGTACCATAACATGGACTAGCGGGAGCCATACGCAGTATTTT. Translating it yields CASTITWTSGSHTQYF.

The V gene is TRBV11-2, the J gene TRBJ1-1; D gene unclear. Trimming stripped 2 bases from V and 4 bases from J, with 8 bases between. This CDR3 region has 13 residues. Germline V gene lookup returns CDR1 SGHAT and CDR2 FQNNGV. DNA of the CDR3: TGTGCCAGCAGCTTACAGGAAGGCACTGAAGCTTTCTTT. Its translation is CASSLQEGTEAFF. The whole variable domain, filled in from reference TRBV11-2 and TRBJ1-1, reads EAGVAQSPRYKIIEKRQSVAFWCNPISGHATLYWYQQILGQGPKLLIQFQNNGVVDDSQLPKDRFSAERLKGVDSTLKIQPAKLEDSAVYLCASSLQEGTEAFFGQGTRLTVV.

The V gene is TRBV5-6, the J gene TRBJ1-1; 7 nucleotides line up with TRBD1. V lost 0 bases, J lost 8 bases, and 16 bases stayed unmatched. The CDR3 runs to 17 residues. Germline loops: CDR1 SGHDT, CDR2 YYEEEE. The CDR3 DNA is TGTGCCAGCAGCTTGGGGGGGACAGATCGCCCCCTACTCGAAGCTTTCTTT. Its translation: CASSLGGTDRPLLEAFF.

This chain uses TRBV6-5 with TRBJ2-7; TRBD2 aligns across 9 bases. The CDR3 sequence is 14 residues long. V lost 7 bases and J lost 0; bases outside the gene matches: 4. Germline CDR1 is MNHEY and CDR2 is SVGAGI. CDR3 amino acids: CASTRLADSYEQYF. The DNA of the CDR3 is TGTGCCAGCACCCGACTAGCGGACTCCTACGAGCAGTACTTC.

The V and J genes are TRBV30 and TRBJ1-5, with D possibly being TRBD1 (5 bases). V lost 0 bases to trimming and J lost 7 bases, with 10 bases between them. Germline CDR1 and CDR2: GTSNPN and SVGIG (reference sequence). The CDR3 sequence is 13 residues long. CDR3 residues: CAWSVIGGQPQHF. The CDR3 DNA reads TGTGCCTGGAGTGTAATTGGGGGGCAGCCCCAGCATTTT.

The rearrangement links TRBV5-8 to TRBJ1-1; tentatively, D is TRBD1 (6 bases). The CDR3 sequence is 14 residues long. V was cut by 4 bases and J by 6 bases, with 16 bases left in between. The V gene's germline CDR1 is SGHTS and CDR2 YDEGEE. This chain's CDR3 is CASSPYGGLPEAFF. CDR3 DNA: TGTGCCAGCAGCCCATACGGGGGGCTCCCTGAAGCTTTCTTT. Looking up the rest from reference TRBV5-8 and TRBJ1-1 gives the full variable domain: EAGVTQSPTHLIKTRGQQATLRCSPISGHTSVYWYQQALGLGLQFLLWYDEGEERNRGNFPPRFSGRQFPNYSSELNVNALELEDSALYLCASSPYGGLPEAFFGQGTRLTVV.

Concerning this clone: The same CDR3 arises from other DNA sequences in this sample as well. The V gene is TRBV19, the J gene TRBJ1-5; 7 nucleotides match TRBD1. Looked up from germline, CDR1 is LNHDA and CDR2 is SQIVND (reference sequence). The V segment lost 3 bases and the J segment 4 bases; nucleotides outside the gene matches: 3. This CDR3 is 14 amino acids long. The CDR3 is CASSMGQKNQPQHF. The CDR3 region has the DNA TGTGCCAGTAGTATGGGACAGAAAAATCAGCCCCAGCATTTT.

This clone has a single count. The V call is TRBV27, the J call TRBJ1-2; D perhaps matches TRBD1 (6 bases). This CDR3 spans 14 amino acids. The germline CDR1 and CDR2 sequences are MNHEY and SMNVEV (reference sequence). The germline V and J ends were trimmed by 3 bases and 4 bases, with 12 bases remaining between them. The CDR3 DNA reads as TGTGCCAGCAGTTTCCTGGACAGCAGCTATGGCTACACCTTC. Residues: CASSFLDSSYGYTF.